These 2 T cell receptor beta chains came from one sample sequenced in a study of T cell responses to AZD1222 COVID-19 vaccine. Method: immunoSEQ multiplex PCR; TCRdb's copy keeps in-frame clones and lacks some. Among about 140,000 clones, 80% to 90% were seen once, and the ten largest hold about 1.9%. Specimen: peripheral blood, collected on day 0 of AZD1222 vaccination. These receptor sequences come from an adult in good health.

CDR3 residues: CAISEKASGNTIYF. The DNA for the CDR3 is TGTGCCATCAGTGAGAAGGCCTCTGGAAACACCATATATTTT. The chain recombines TRBV10-3 with TRBJ1-3; D remains unclear. Looked up from germline, CDR1 is ENHRY and CDR2 is SYGVKD. V lost 2 bases, J lost 0 bases, and 5 bases lay in between. This CDR3 has 14 amino acids.

This chain connects TRBV7-2 to TRBJ2-7; 7 nucleotides line up with TRBD2. The length of the CDR3 is 14 residues. From germline, CDR1 is SGHTA and CDR2 FQGNSA. Unmatched junction bases numbered 9, after V lost 6 bases and J lost 4 bases. CDR3 sequence: CASRDGVGGYEQYF. The CDR3, as DNA: TGTGCCAGCAGGGACGGGGTGGGGGGGTACGAGCAGTACTTC.